This T cell receptor beta chain was sequenced in a study of PD-1 blockade in classical Hodgkin lymphoma. Only in-frame clones appear in the TCRdb table, and some are missing; sequencing was by immunoSEQ multiplex PCR. The sample has about 97,000 clones, approximately 80% seen once. The CDR3 runs 14 residues. Trimming stripped 3 bases from V and 0 bases from J, with 9 bases between. Germline CDR1 is MDHEN and CDR2 is SYDVKM. Every single patient, without exception, relapsed after autologous stem cell transplantation, and brentuximab vedotin exposure varied. Sequenced here: peripheral blood mononuclear cells (PBMCs), sampled at baseline. The receptor's source is a human donor with classical Hodgkin lymphoma. V is TRBV28 and J is TRBJ2-7, with D perhaps matching TRBD1 (6 bases). In DNA, the CDR3 is TGTGCCAGCAGTTTGCCGGACAGCTCCTACGAGCAGTACTTC. Protein sequence: CASSLPDSSYEQYF. Supplemented by reference TRBV28 and TRBJ2-7, the full variable domain reads DVKVTQSSRYLVKRTGEKVFLECVQDMDHENMFWYRQDPGLGLRLIYFSYDVKMKEKGDIPEGYSVSREKKERFSLILESASTNQTSMYLCASSLPDSSYEQYFGPGTRLTVT.